The clone carrying this TCR beta chain was seen many times. Germline CDR1 is MGHDK and CDR2 is SYGVNS. This CDR3 comprises 14 residues. With V trimmed by 4 bases and J by 3 bases, 5 bases remained unmatched. Per the authors' pipeline: Researchers report that nucleated cell counts were estimated from reference gene primer amplification. Profiled with immunoSEQ multiplex PCR; TCRdb holds only in-frame clones, not every one. V and J calls plus clone size are reproduced from that table; the DNA served to infer D and trimming. This table has some 200,000 clones, around 82% appearing once. The data belong to a study of blood T cell repertoires in COVID-19. Looking at the study overall: T cells, B-cell-depleted T cells, or PBMCs provided the cDNA or gDNA that served as material.

The chain combines TRBV25-1 with TRBJ1-1; 7 bases match TRBD1. The specimen sequenced was PBMCs or T cells enriched from blood (not recorded which). This receptor was identified in a woman between 50 and 59 years old who had been exposed to COVID-19. This chain's CDR3 is CASSGRQGDTEAFF. The CDR3 bases are TGTGCCAGCAGTGGACGACAGGGAGACACTGAAGCTTTCTTT.